This T cell receptor (beta chain) is drawn from a study of blood T cell repertoires in COVID-19. Background on the study: The study drew acute and convalescent COVID-19 samples from the United States, Italy and Spain. Sources were T cells, B-cell-depleted T cells, or PBMCs; the material itself was cDNA or gDNA.

Enrollment of patients from Seattle took place during active infection, with longitudinal follow-up. The CDR3 runs 16 residues. Germline CDR1 is SGHNT and CDR2 is YYREEE (reference sequence). Trimming removed 4 bases from V and 8 bases from J; junction bases left unmatched: 12. In the authors' methods: Reference gene primer amplification in the assay estimated nucleated cell counts. Assay used: immunoSEQ multiplex PCR; TCRdb lists only in-frame clones, some missing. D and trimming come from the DNA, and the V and J calls and clone size come from that table. The profile shows 150,000 to 180,000 clones, roughly four fifths of them singletons.

This sequence joins TRBV5-4 and TRBJ2-3, with 11 bases aligning to TRBD2. This TCR came from a woman aged 55-70 years with COVID-19, enrolled during active disease. Sequences were obtained from peripheral blood. CDR3 nucleotide sequence: TGTGCCAGCAGCCCGGGACTAGCGGAACTAATGGGTACGCAGTATTTT. Translating gives CASSPGLAELMGTQYF.